This T cell receptor (beta chain) emerged from a study of T-cell reconstitution after alpha-beta-depleted transplantation in children. The study, taken as a whole, reports: Recipient T cells and thymic progenitors that survived were the source of the high TCRbeta diversity seen at day 60 in some patients. Newly produced T cells mostly accounted for T-cell counts and diversity one year post-transplant. Alpha-beta T cells present about two months after transplant were reported to originate from several hundred expanded graft clones.

During its preparation, the TCRbeta library received unique molecular identifiers. TCRdb ran MiXCR on the PCR reads and lists one entry per CDR3 protein. The sample carries fewer than 350,000 distinct CDR3 sequences, 6% to 10% recorded once. Trimming left V 3 bases short and J 4 bases short, with 9 bases between. Germline loops: CDR1 DFQATT, CDR2 SNEGSKA (reference sequence). CDR3 size: 12 residues. This clonotype occurred many times. Its antigen remains unidentified. The chain uses TRBV20-1 and TRBJ1-1; D perhaps matches TRBD1 (6 bases). Material: peripheral blood, obtained 360 days after TCRalphabeta/CD19-depleted stem cell transplant. This TCR derives from a female patient aged 2-15 years who had a stem cell transplant for Fanconi anemia, so the T cells may come from the graft donor. CDR3 in DNA: TGCAGTGCTAGGGCAGGGGCCACTGAAGCTTTCTTT. Its protein product is CSARAGATEAFF.